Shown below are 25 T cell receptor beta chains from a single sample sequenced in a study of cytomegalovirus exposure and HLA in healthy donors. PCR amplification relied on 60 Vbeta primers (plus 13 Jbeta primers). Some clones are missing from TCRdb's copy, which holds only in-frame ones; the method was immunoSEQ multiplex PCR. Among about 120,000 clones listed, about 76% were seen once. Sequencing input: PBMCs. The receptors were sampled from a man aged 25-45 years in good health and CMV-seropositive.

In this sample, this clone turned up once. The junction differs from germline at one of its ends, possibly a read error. Written as DNA, the CDR3 is TGTGCCTGGAGGACGCAGGGGGCAAGGGGCTACCCCTTC. It is translated as CAWRTQGARGYPF. The rearrangement links TRBV30 to TRBJ1-2, with TRBD1 identical over 8 bases. Germline CDR1 and CDR2: GTSNPN and SVGIG (reference sequence). This CDR3 has 13 residues.

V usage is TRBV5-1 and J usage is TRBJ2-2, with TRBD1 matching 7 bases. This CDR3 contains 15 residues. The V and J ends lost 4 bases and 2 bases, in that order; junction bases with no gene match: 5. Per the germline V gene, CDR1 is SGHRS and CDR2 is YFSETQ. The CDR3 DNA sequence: TGCGCCAGCAGCATTACAGGGGACAACACCGGGGAGCTGTTTTTT. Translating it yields CASSITGDNTGELFF.

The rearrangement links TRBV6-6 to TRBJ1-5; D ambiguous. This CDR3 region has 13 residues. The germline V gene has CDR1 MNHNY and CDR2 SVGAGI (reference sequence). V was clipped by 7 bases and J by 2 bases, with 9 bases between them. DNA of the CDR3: TGTGCCAGCACGGGTTGGGGCAATCAGCCCCAGCATTTT. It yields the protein CASTGWGNQPQHF.

In DNA form, the CDR3 reads TGTGCCAGCAGTCTAGGACTGGACTCCTACAATGAGCAGTTCTTC. Translation gives CASSLGLDSYNEQFF. The chain recombines TRBV6-5 with TRBJ2-1; TRBD2 might be the D (5 bases). The V and J ends lost 5 bases and 0 bases respectively, with 11 bases between them. Germline V lookup: CDR1 MNHEY, CDR2 SVGAGI. This CDR3 is 15 amino acids long.

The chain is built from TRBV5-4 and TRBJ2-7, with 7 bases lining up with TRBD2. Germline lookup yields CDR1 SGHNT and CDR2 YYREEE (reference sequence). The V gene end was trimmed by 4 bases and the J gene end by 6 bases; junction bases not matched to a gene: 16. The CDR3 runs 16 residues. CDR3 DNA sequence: TGTGCCAGCAGCGGCGGCCCTCCGGGAGGAATAGGCGAGCAGTACTTC. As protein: CASSGGPPGGIGEQYF. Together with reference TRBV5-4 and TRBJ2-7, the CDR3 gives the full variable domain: ETGVTQSPTHLIKTRGQQVTLRCSSQSGHNTVSWYQQALGQGPQFIFQYYREEENGRGNFPPRFSGLQFPNYSSELNVNALELDDSALYLCASSGGPPGGIGEQYFGPGTRLTVT.

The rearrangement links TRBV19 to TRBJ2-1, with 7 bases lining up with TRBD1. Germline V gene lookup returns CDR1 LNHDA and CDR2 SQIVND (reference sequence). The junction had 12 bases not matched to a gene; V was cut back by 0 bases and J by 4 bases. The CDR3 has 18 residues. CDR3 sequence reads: CASSIEGTVTTSYNEQFF. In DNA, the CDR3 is TGTGCCAGTAGTATAGAGGGGACAGTGACTACGTCTTACAATGAGCAGTTCTTC.

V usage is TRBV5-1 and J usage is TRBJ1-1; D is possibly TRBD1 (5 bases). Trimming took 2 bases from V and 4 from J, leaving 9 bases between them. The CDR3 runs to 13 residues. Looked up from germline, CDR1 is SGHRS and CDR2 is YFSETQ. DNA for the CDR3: TGCGCCAGCAGCTTTCAGGGTCGCACTGAAGCTTTCTTT. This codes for CASSFQGRTEAFF.

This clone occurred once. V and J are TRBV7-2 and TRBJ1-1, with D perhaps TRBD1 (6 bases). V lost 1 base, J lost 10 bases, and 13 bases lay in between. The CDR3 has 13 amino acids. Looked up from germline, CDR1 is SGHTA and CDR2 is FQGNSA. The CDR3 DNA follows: TGTGCCAGCAGCTTAGTCCCAGGGGATAGAGCTTTCTTT. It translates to CASSLVPGDRAFF.

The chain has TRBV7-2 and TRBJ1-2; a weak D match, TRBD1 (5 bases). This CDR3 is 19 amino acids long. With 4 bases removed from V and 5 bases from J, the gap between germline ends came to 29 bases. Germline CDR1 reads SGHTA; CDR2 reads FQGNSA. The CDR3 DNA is TGTGCCAGCAGCTCGATCACCCTCCGGGACTTCCCCACGGGGTATGGCTACACCTTC. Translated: CASSSITLRDFPTGYGYTF. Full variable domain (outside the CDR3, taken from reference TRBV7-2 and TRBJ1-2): GAGVSQSPSNKVTEKGKDVELRCDPISGHTALYWYRQSLGQGLEFLIYFQGNSAPDKSGLPSDRFSAERTGGSVSTLTIQRTQQEDSAVYLCASSSITLRDFPTGYGYTFGSGTRLTVV.

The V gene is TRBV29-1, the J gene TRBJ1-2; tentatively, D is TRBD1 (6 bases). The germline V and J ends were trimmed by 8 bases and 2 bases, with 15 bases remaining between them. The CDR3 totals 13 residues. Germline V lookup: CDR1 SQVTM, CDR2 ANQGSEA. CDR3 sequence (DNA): TGCAGCTTTAGACAGGACCTGAACTATGGCTACACCTTC. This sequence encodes CSFRQDLNYGYTF.

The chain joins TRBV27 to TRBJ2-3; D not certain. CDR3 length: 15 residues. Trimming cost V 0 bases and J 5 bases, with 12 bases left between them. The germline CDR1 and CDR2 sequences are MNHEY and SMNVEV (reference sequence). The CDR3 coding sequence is TGTGCCAGCAGTTTATCGTCATCATGGAGAGATACGCAGTATTTT. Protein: CASSLSSSWRDTQYF.

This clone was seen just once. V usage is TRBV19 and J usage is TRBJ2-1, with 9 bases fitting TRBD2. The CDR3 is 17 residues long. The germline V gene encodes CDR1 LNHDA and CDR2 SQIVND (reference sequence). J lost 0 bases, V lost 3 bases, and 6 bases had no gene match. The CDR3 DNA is TGTGCCAGTAGTATCCCCAGCGGGGGGTCCTCCTACAATGAGCAGTTCTTC. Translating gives CASSIPSGGSSYNEQFF.

CDR3 DNA sequence: TGTGCCAGCAGCATTAGGGGCCCGAACACTGAAGCTTTCTTT. Its protein product is CASSIRGPNTEAFF. The chain joins TRBV21-1 to TRBJ1-1; TRBD1 is the table's D call and was not checked against the DNA. TRBV21-1 is a pseudogene segment. The CDR3 spans 14 residues.

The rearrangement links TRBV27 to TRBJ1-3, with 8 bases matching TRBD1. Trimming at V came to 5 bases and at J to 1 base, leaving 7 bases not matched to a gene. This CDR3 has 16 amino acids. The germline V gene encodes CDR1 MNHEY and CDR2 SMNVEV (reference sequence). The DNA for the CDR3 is TGTGCCAGCAGTCCACAAACAGGGGGATCTGGAAACACCATATATTTT. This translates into CASSPQTGGSGNTIYF.

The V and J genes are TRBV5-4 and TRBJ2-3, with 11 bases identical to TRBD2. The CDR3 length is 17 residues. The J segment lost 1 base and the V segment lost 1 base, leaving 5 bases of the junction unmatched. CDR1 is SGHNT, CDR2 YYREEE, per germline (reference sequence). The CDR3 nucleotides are TGTGCCAGCAGCTTGTTAGCGGGGGGGGACGGCACAGATACGCAGTATTTT. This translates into CASSLLAGGDGTDTQYF.

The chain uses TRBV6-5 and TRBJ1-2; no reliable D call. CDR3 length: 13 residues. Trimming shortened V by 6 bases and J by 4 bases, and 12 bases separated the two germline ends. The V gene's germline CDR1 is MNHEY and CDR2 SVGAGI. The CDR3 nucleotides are TGTGCCAGCAGCCCACGCGAGTTCTATGGCTACACCTTC. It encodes CASSPREFYGYTF.

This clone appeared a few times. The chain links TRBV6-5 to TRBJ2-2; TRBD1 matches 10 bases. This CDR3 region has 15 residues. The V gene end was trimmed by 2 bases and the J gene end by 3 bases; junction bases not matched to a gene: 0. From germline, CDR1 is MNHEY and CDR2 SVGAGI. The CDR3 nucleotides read TGTGCCAGCAGTTACGGGACAGGGGACACCGGGGAGCTGTTTTTT. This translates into CASSYGTGDTGELFF.

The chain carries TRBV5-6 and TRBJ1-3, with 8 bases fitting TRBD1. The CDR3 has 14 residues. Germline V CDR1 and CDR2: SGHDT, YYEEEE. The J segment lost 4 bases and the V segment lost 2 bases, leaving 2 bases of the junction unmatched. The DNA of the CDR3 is TGTGCCAGCAGCTTCACAGGGGGGGGAAACACCATATATTTT. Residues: CASSFTGGGNTIYF.

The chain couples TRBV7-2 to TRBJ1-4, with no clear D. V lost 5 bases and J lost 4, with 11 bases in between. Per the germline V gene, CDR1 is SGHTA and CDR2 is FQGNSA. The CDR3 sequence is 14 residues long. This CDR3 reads CASSPGGGNEKLFF. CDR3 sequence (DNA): TGTGCCAGCAGCCCGGGAGGTGGTAATGAAAAACTGTTTTTT.

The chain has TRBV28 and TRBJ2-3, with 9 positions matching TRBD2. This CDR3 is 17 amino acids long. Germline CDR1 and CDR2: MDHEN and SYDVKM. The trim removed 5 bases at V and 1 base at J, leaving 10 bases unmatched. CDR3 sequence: CASSKRAGGARTDTQYF. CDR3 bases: TGTGCCAGCAGTAAAAGGGCGGGAGGGGCGCGCACAGATACGCAGTATTTT.

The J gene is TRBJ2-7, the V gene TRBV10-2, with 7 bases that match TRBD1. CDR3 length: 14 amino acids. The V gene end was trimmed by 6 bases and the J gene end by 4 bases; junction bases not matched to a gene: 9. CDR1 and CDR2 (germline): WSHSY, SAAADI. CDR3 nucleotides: TGCGCCAGCAGACAGGGGTCGAAAGCTTACGAGCAGTACTTC. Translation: CASRQGSKAYEQYF.

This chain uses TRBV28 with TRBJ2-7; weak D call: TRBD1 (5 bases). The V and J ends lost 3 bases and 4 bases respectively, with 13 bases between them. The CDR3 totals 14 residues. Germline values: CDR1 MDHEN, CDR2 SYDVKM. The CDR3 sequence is CASSFSRGLYEQYF. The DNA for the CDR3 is TGTGCCAGCAGTTTCTCAAGGGGCCTTTACGAGCAGTACTTC. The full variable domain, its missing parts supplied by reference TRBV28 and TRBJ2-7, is DVKVTQSSRYLVKRTGEKVFLECVQDMDHENMFWYRQDPGLGLRLIYFSYDVKMKEKGDIPEGYSVSREKKERFSLILESASTNQTSMYLCASSFSRGLYEQYFGPGTRLTVT.

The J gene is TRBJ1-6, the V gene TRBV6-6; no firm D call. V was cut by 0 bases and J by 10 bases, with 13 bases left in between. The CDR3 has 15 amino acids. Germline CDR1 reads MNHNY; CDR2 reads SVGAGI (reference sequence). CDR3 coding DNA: TGTGCCAGCAGTTACTCAAAGGAATACTACTCACCCCTCCACTTT. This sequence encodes CASSYSKEYYSPLHF.

The CDR3 protein is CASSWGVGRGSPSEQYF. Here the CDR3 DNA reads TGCGCCAGCAGCTGGGGGGTAGGCAGGGGGAGCCCAAGCGAGCAGTACTTC. V gene TRBV5-1 combines with J gene TRBJ2-5; possible D gene TRBD1, 7 bases. The end of the DNA fits TRBJ2-7 better, so the J call may be wrong. The CDR3 contains 17 residues. Germline CDR1 SGHRS, CDR2 YFSETQ.

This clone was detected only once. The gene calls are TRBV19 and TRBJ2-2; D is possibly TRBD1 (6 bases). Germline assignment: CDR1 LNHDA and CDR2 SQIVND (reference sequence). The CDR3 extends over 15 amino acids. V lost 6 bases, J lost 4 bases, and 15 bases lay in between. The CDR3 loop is CASSGLNRATGELFF. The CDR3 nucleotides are TGTGCCAGTAGCGGCCTAAACAGGGCCACCGGGGAGCTGTTTTTT.